These 16 T cell receptor beta chains came from one sample sequenced in a study of T cell repertoires in ileal Crohn's disease (dated by TCRdb to the late 2010s). Library generation was performed with the immunoSEQ multiplex PCR assay. The source is immuneACCESS, and TCRdb retained only in-frame sequences with V and J called. Part of the clones is not carried over; for the studies checked, unresolved V genes explain less than half of this, and the remainder is unexplained. This sample gives more than 12,000 clones in total; around 82% of them show up just once. Jointly, the top ten make up around 18% of the sample. The sample taken for sequencing was ileal tissue. The receptors stem from an adult with Crohn's disease.

This clone was recorded a few times. This chain links TRBV19 with TRBJ1-5; D possibly corresponds to TRBD1 (6 bases). V was cut by 7 bases and J by 4 bases, with 14 bases left in between. The CDR3 consists of 14 residues. The germline CDR1 and CDR2 sequences are LNHDA and SQIVND (reference sequence). The CDR3 spells CASNSQGGNQPQHF. CDR3 DNA sequence: TGTGCCAGTAACTCACAGGGAGGGAATCAGCCCCAGCATTTT.

This clone was observed a few times. The V gene is TRBV6-1, the J gene TRBJ2-5; 9 bases align to TRBD1. The germline CDR1 and CDR2 sequences are MNHNS and SASEGT. J was trimmed by 5 bases and V by 5 bases; bases with no gene match: 9. This CDR3 is 15 amino acids long. CDR3 nucleotides: TGTGCCAGCAGTAACAGACAGGGGGTGAGGGAGACCCAGTACTTC. The encoded protein is CASSNRQGVRETQYF.

The rearrangement joins TRBV9 to TRBJ1-3; no reliable D call. Trimming left V 1 base short and J 8 bases short, with 16 bases between. This CDR3 spans 15 amino acids. Per the germline V gene, CDR1 is SGDLS and CDR2 is YYNGEE. CDR3 protein: CASSVMGQRADTIYF. CDR3 nucleotide sequence: TGTGCCAGCAGCGTAATGGGTCAGCGGGCAGACACCATATATTTT.

V is TRBV5-3 and J is TRBJ2-1; TRBD2 aligns across 16 bases. TRBV5-3 is classed as an ORF, of uncertain function. This CDR3 is built from 16 residues. The trim removed 3 bases at V and 5 bases at J, leaving 2 bases unmatched. CDR3 amino acids: CARSWGLAGGHNEQFF. CDR3 nucleotide sequence: TGTGCCAGAAGCTGGGGACTAGCGGGGGGGCACAATGAGCAGTTCTTC.

The chain has TRBV19 and TRBJ1-2; TRBD1 might be the D (6 bases). With 5 bases removed from V and 1 base from J, the gap between germline ends came to 20 bases. Germline CDR1 is LNHDA and CDR2 is SQIVND (reference sequence). The CDR3 spans 17 residues. In DNA, the CDR3 is TGTGCCAGTAGTTCCTCCGGGCAGGGGCTAAGTAACTATGGCTACACCTTC. Its translation is CASSSSGQGLSNYGYTF. Using reference TRBV19 and TRBJ1-2 for the parts outside the CDR3, the full variable domain is DGGITQSPKYLFRKEGQNVTLSCEQNLNHDAMYWYRQDPGQGLRLIYYSQIVNDFQKGDIAEGYSVSREKKESFPLTVTSAQKNPTAFYLCASSSSGQGLSNYGYTFGSGTRLTVV.

V usage is TRBV20-1 and J usage is TRBJ2-5; 8 bases line up with TRBD1. Germline-derived CDR1 and CDR2 are DFQATT and SNEGSKA (reference sequence). Unmatched junction bases numbered 5, after V lost 5 bases and J lost 9 bases. The CDR3 runs 11 residues. CDR3 protein: CSAPRTGPQYF. In nucleotides, the CDR3 is TGCAGTGCTCCGCGGACAGGGCCCCAGTACTTC.

V usage is TRBV9 and J usage is TRBJ2-5; 11 bases are a match to TRBD2. The CDR3 covers 14 residues. Trimming at V came to 0 bases and at J to 9 bases, leaving 4 bases not matched to a gene. The germline CDR1 and CDR2 sequences are SGDLS and YYNGEE. CDR3 amino acids: CASSVDSSGGAQYF. CDR3 in DNA: TGTGCCAGCAGCGTAGATAGTAGCGGGGGGGCCCAGTACTTC.

The gene calls are TRBV9 and TRBJ2-7; TRBD2 might be the D (7 bases). CDR1 is SGDLS, CDR2 YYNGEE, per germline. The CDR3 runs 17 residues. Trimming took 4 bases from V and 0 from J, leaving 20 bases between them. The CDR3 here is CASSPSPAGARSYEQYF. Written as DNA, the CDR3 is TGTGCCAGCAGCCCAAGTCCCGCGGGGGCCCGCTCCTACGAGCAGTACTTC.

The rearrangement uses TRBV25-1 and TRBJ2-6; D remains ambiguous. Germline V gene lookup returns CDR1 MGHDK and CDR2 SYGVNS. The CDR3 totals 14 residues. Between the trimmed V and J ends, which lost 3 bases and 0 bases, there was a span of 3 bases. The CDR3, as DNA: TGTGCCAGCAGTGACGGCTCTGGGGCCAACGTCCTGACTTTC. Amino acid sequence: CASSDGSGANVLTF. Variable domain in full (rest from reference TRBV25-1 and TRBJ2-6): EADIYQTPRYLVIGTGKKITLECSQTMGHDKMYWYQQDPGMELHLIHYSYGVNSTEKGDLSSESTVSRIRTEHFPLTLESARPSHTSQYLCASSDGSGANVLTFGAGSRLTVL.

The rearrangement links TRBV7-2 to TRBJ2-7, with TRBD2 identical over 10 bases. Losses at the gene ends were 1 base for V and 2 bases for J; bases not matched to a gene: 5. CDR1 and CDR2 from the germline V gene are SGHTA and FQGNSA. The CDR3 consists of 16 residues. The CDR3 nucleotides are TGTGCCAGCAGCTTAGGGCCCAGCGGGGGGGCCTACGAGCAGTACTTC. Translated: CASSLGPSGGAYEQYF.

The chain employs TRBV2 and TRBJ2-1, with 11 positions matching TRBD2. Trimming cost V 6 bases and J 9 bases; bases outside gene matches: 10. Germline lookup yields CDR1 SNHLY and CDR2 FYNNEI. This CDR3 has 15 amino acids. The CDR3 DNA reads as TGTGCCAGCAGCAGATTAGCGGGAGGGCCCGGTGAGCAGTTCTTC. This codes for CASSRLAGGPGEQFF. The full variable domain, in which reference TRBV2 and TRBJ2-1 provide the parts outside the CDR3, is EPEVTQTPSHQVTQMGQEVILRCVPISNHLYFYWYRQILGQKVEFLVSFYNNEISEKSEIFDDQFSVERPDGSNFTLKIRSTKLEDSAMYFCASSRLAGGPGEQFFGPGTRLTVL.

V usage is TRBV27 and J usage is TRBJ1-1; D may be TRBD1 (5 bases). Germline V gives CDR1 MNHEY, CDR2 SMNVEV (reference sequence). V lost 7 bases, J lost 0 bases, and 15 bases lay in between. The length of the CDR3 is 15 residues. CDR3: CASKLQATLNTEAFF. In DNA form, the CDR3 reads TGTGCCAGCAAATTACAGGCGACCTTGAACACTGAAGCTTTCTTT.

About this clone itself: The sample has other DNA sequences that encode this CDR3 too. The genes are TRBV6-4 and TRBJ2-1; no reliable D call. Between the trimmed V and J ends, which lost 5 bases and 0 bases, there was a span of 8 bases. The CDR3 runs 14 residues. CDR1 is MRHNA and CDR2 is SNTAGT in the germline V gene. CDR3 in DNA: TGTGCCAGCAGTCGAGGCGGCTCCTACAATGAGCAGTTCTTC. It translates to CASSRGGSYNEQFF.

This clone occurred a few times. V gene TRBV30 combines with J gene TRBJ1-3, with D unresolved. Germline V lookup: CDR1 GTSNPN, CDR2 SVGIG (reference sequence). This CDR3 has 15 residues. V gave up 2 bases and J gave up 1 base, with 12 bases separating them. The CDR3 bases are TGTGCCTGGAGTCGCTCGCCGGGATCTGGAAACACCATATATTTT. Residues: CAWSRSPGSGNTIYF.

The chain is built from TRBV6-5 and TRBJ1-2; TRBD1 is a possible D gene (5 bases). The CDR3 sequence is 12 residues long. Trimming took off 5 bases at V and 5 bases at J, with 9 bases between the two ends. Germline V lookup: CDR1 MNHEY, CDR2 SVGAGI. CDR3 bases: TGTGCCAGCAGTACGGGGGGGTATGGCTACACCTTC. Protein sequence: CASSTGGYGYTF.

The genes are TRBV20-1 and TRBJ2-1; perhaps TRBD1 as D (6 bases). The length of the CDR3 is 11 residues. V gave up 5 bases and J gave up 9 bases, with 11 bases separating them. Germline loops: CDR1 DFQATT, CDR2 SNEGSKA (reference sequence). The CDR3: CSAYTGLEQFF. The CDR3, as DNA: TGCAGTGCTTATACAGGGCTTGAGCAGTTCTTC.